These 29 T cell receptor beta chains originate from one sample sequenced in a study of cytomegalovirus exposure and HLA in healthy donors. Amplification used 60 Vbeta primers and 13 Jbeta primers. Only in-frame clones appear in the TCRdb table, and some are missing; sequencing was by immunoSEQ multiplex PCR. This sample has about 110,000 clones, with about 70% found just once. Input material: PBMCs. These receptors were taken from a boy under 18 in good health and CMV-seronegative.

The V and J genes are TRBV19 and TRBJ1-2, with TRBD1 matching 9 bases. This CDR3 has 14 amino acids. With V trimmed by 4 bases and J by 5 bases, 5 bases remained unmatched. From germline, CDR1 is LNHDA and CDR2 SQIVND (reference sequence). The CDR3: CASSTRQGVYGYTF. CDR3 in DNA: TGTGCCAGTAGTACGAGACAGGGGGTGTATGGCTACACCTTC.

The chain links TRBV27 to TRBJ2-1; 9 positions agree with TRBD1. Germline V gene data show CDR1 as MNHEY and CDR2 as SMNVEV (reference sequence). With 8 bases clipped from V and 6 bases from J, the junction kept 14 bases outside the gene matches. The CDR3 spans 16 residues. The CDR3 sequence is CASRLGGQGLFNEQFF. In nucleotides, the CDR3 is TGTGCCAGCCGACTAGGCGGACAGGGGTTATTCAATGAGCAGTTCTTC.

CDR3: CASSPWDIGEKLFF. CDR3 in DNA: TGTGCCAGCAGCCCGTGGGACATAGGCGAAAAACTGTTTTTT. This chain links TRBV5-6 with TRBJ1-4; D perhaps matches TRBD1 (6 bases). The CDR3 sequence is 14 residues long. The germline gives CDR1 SGHDT, CDR2 YYEEEE. V lost 4 bases to trimming and J lost 8 bases, with 15 bases between them.

In this sample, this clone turned up once. The gene calls are TRBV4-1 and TRBJ2-7, with D possibly matching TRBD1 (5 bases). V gave up 1 base and J gave up 5 bases, with 12 bases separating them. CDR1 MGHRA and CDR2 YSYEKL come from the germline V gene. CDR3 length equals 14 residues. The CDR3 here is CASSQVAQGDEQYF. CDR3 DNA sequence: TGCGCCAGCAGCCAAGTCGCCCAGGGTGACGAGCAGTACTTC.

The V gene is TRBV27, the J gene TRBJ1-3, with D tentatively TRBD1 (5 bases). Germline V gene lookup returns CDR1 MNHEY and CDR2 SMNVEV (reference sequence). The CDR3 length is 15 residues. V gave up 6 bases and J gave up 0 bases, with 12 bases separating them. Here the CDR3 reads CASRREGSSGNTIYF. The CDR3 bases are TGTGCCAGCAGACGGGAGGGGAGCTCTGGAAACACCATATATTTT.

The J gene is TRBJ1-2, the V gene TRBV27, with TRBD1 identical over 7 bases. V gave up 1 base and J gave up 4 bases; unmatched junction bases: 6. The CDR3 covers 15 residues. Germline V gives CDR1 MNHEY, CDR2 SMNVEV (reference sequence). CDR3 sequence: CASSLLGQGGYGYTF. The CDR3 nucleotides read TGTGCCAGCAGTTTATTAGGGCAGGGGGGCTATGGCTACACCTTC.

This chain joins TRBV19 and TRBJ1-2, with no clear D. The CDR3 contains 15 residues. The germline V gene encodes CDR1 LNHDA and CDR2 SQIVND (reference sequence). V was shortened by 7 bases and J by 0 bases, with 15 bases between the two germline ends. This chain's CDR3 is CASTPPGGTNYGYTF. The DNA for the CDR3 is TGTGCCAGTACCCCTCCTGGCGGCACTAACTATGGCTACACCTTC.

The chain carries TRBV6-6 and TRBJ2-5; D is perhaps TRBD2 (5 bases). V was cut by 2 bases and J by 2 bases, with 12 bases left in between. CDR1 is MNHNY and CDR2 is SVGAGI in the germline V gene (reference sequence). This CDR3 contains 15 residues. CDR3 sequence reads: CASSYPRGRQETQYF. In DNA form, the CDR3 reads TGTGCCAGCAGTTACCCCCGGGGTAGACAAGAGACCCAGTACTTC.

The chain has TRBV18 and TRBJ1-2, with a possible D match to TRBD1 (6 bases). Germline V CDR1 and CDR2: KGHSH, LQKENI. V lost 0 bases and J lost 4, with 12 bases in between. This CDR3 region has 15 residues. The CDR3 is CASSPPWTAFYGYTF. In nucleotides, the CDR3 is TGTGCCAGCTCACCACCGTGGACAGCCTTCTATGGCTACACCTTC. Combining the CDR3 with reference TRBV18 and TRBJ1-2 gives the whole variable domain NAGVMQNPRHLVRRRGQEARLRCSPMKGHSHVYWYRQLPEEGLKFMVYLQKENIIDESGMPKERFSAEFPKEGPSILRIQQVVRGDSAAYFCASSPPWTAFYGYTFGSGTRLTVV.

This chain links TRBV5-1 with TRBJ1-5, with 8 bases fitting TRBD1. V dropped 4 bases and J dropped 4; count of bases not matched to a gene: 10. From germline, CDR1 is SGHRS and CDR2 YFSETQ. CDR3 length equals 16 residues. This CDR3 is CASSPGETGDNQPQHF. CDR3 in DNA: TGCGCCAGCAGCCCGGGAGAGACAGGGGATAATCAGCCCCAGCATTTT.

This clone occurred once. The rearrangement joins TRBV7-9 to TRBJ2-6, with TRBD1 matching 8 bases. Germline lookup yields CDR1 SEHNR and CDR2 FQNEAQ (reference sequence). V lost 11 bases, J lost 0 bases, and 9 bases stayed unmatched. This CDR3 has 16 amino acids. The CDR3 here is CACGQGPFSGANVLTF. DNA of the CDR3: TGTGCCTGCGGACAGGGACCCTTCTCTGGGGCCAACGTCCTGACTTTC.

The rearrangement links TRBV5-4 to TRBJ1-1, with a tentative D call TRBD1 (5 bases). The germline V gene has CDR1 SGHNT and CDR2 YYREEE (reference sequence). There are 14 residues in the CDR3. The V end lost 4 bases, the J end lost 2 bases, and 12 bases lay between the germline ends. In DNA, the CDR3 is TGTGCCAGCAGCCCCCCTGACAGAAACACTGAAGCTTTCTTT. As protein: CASSPPDRNTEAFF.

J is TRBJ2-1 and V is TRBV2; D is unresolved. Germline V CDR1 and CDR2: SNHLY, FYNNEI. V shed 4 bases and J shed 3 bases, with 7 bases lying between them. The CDR3 contains 13 residues. The CDR3 nucleotides are TGTGCCAGCAGTGTTGCTAGCTACAATGAGCAGTTCTTC. Translating it yields CASSVASYNEQFF. Full variable domain (rest looked up from reference TRBV2 and TRBJ2-1): EPEVTQTPSHQVTQMGQEVILRCVPISNHLYFYWYRQILGQKVEFLVSFYNNEISEKSEIFDDQFSVERPDGSNFTLKIRSTKLEDSAMYFCASSVASYNEQFFGPGTRLTVL.

This clone showed up just a few times. This chain uses TRBV28 with TRBJ2-7; 10 nucleotides line up with TRBD1. From germline, CDR1 is MDHEN and CDR2 SYDVKM. The CDR3 sequence is 14 residues long. V trimming: 8 bases; J trimming: 0 bases; junction bases outside the gene matches: 4. The CDR3 nucleotides read TGTGCCAGCGGGGGACAGGGGACCTCCTACGAGCAGTACTTC. Encoded protein: CASGGQGTSYEQYF.

The chain carries TRBV2 and TRBJ1-1; 8 nucleotides line up with TRBD1. This CDR3 has 14 amino acids. Germline V lookup: CDR1 SNHLY, CDR2 FYNNEI. V lost 7 bases to trimming and J lost 2 bases; unmatched junction nucleotides: 6. The CDR3 bases are TGTGCCAGCAAGCTACAGGGGGTAAACACTGAAGCTTTCTTT. Translated: CASKLQGVNTEAFF.

V gene TRBV7-2 combines with J gene TRBJ2-1; 10 bases are a match to TRBD2. The CDR3 extends over 15 amino acids. Germline V gene lookup returns CDR1 SGHTA and CDR2 FQGNSA. V lost 5 bases, J lost 4 bases, and 5 bases stayed unmatched. CDR3 nucleotides: TGTGCCAGCAGCCCCCAGACTAGCGGGTACAATGAGCAGTTCTTC. It translates to CASSPQTSGYNEQFF.

This clone was counted a few times. V and J are TRBV5-1 and TRBJ2-2, with a weak D call TRBD2 (6 bases). This CDR3 has 15 residues. Trimming took off 0 bases at V and 0 bases at J, with 6 bases between the two ends. CDR1 SGHRS and CDR2 YFSETQ come from the germline V gene. CDR3 DNA: TGCGCCAGCAGCTTGGGGGGGGCGAACACCGGGGAGCTGTTTTTT. Residues: CASSLGGANTGELFF.

The chain couples TRBV30 to TRBJ1-5; the D is unclear. From germline, CDR1 is GTSNPN and CDR2 SVGIG (reference sequence). This CDR3 comprises 13 residues. The germline V and J ends were trimmed by 8 bases and 7 bases, with 18 bases remaining between them. CDR3 nucleotides: TGTGCCGTGGCTGCCCGGGAGAGACAGCCCCAGCATTTT. Translating gives CAVAARERQPQHF.

This clone has just one count. The V call is TRBV7-9, the J call TRBJ1-1, with 10 bases identical to TRBD1. Germline assignment: CDR1 SEHNR and CDR2 FQNEAQ (reference sequence). Losses at the gene ends were 3 bases for V and 6 bases for J; bases not matched to a gene: 7. The CDR3 sequence is 15 residues long. DNA for the CDR3: TGTGCCAGCAGCTTCGCAGACAGGGGGCCGGCTGAAGCTTTCTTT. Protein: CASSFADRGPAEAFF.

This CDR3 is CASIGNRRAFF. CDR3 bases: TGTGCCAGCATCGGCAACAGAAGAGCTTTCTTT. This chain connects TRBV19 to TRBJ1-1; D call uncertain. V was trimmed by 9 bases and J by 10 bases, leaving 15 bases between them. From germline, CDR1 is LNHDA and CDR2 SQIVND (reference sequence). The CDR3 is made up of 11 amino acids.

The chain links TRBV30 to TRBJ1-5; maybe TRBD1 (6 bases). Germline V lookup: CDR1 GTSNPN, CDR2 SVGIG (reference sequence). V was cut by 1 base and J by 2 bases, with 6 bases left in between. There are 13 residues in the CDR3. This CDR3 reads CAWSDRGNQPQHF. The CDR3 DNA follows: TGTGCCTGGAGTGACAGGGGCAATCAGCCCCAGCATTTT.

This rearrangement joins TRBV15 to TRBJ2-5, with 8 bases fitting TRBD2. The ends lost 3 bases at V and 5 bases at J; junction bases unmatched: 14. CDR1 is LNHNV, CDR2 YYDKDF, per germline (reference sequence). CDR3 length: 17 amino acids. CDR3 sequence reads: CATSRTSVSLWYETQYF. The CDR3 nucleotides are TGTGCCACCAGCAGGACTAGCGTCTCGCTGTGGTATGAGACCCAGTACTTC.

The chain employs TRBV5-1 and TRBJ2-2, with 8 bases identical to TRBD1. After removal of 6 bases from V and 6 bases from J, the junction contained 7 bases not matched to a gene. Germline loops: CDR1 SGHRS, CDR2 YFSETQ. The CDR3 is 14 residues long. CDR3 DNA: TGCGCCAGCAACAGACAGGGGCTGTCCGGGGAGCTGTTTTTT. This gives the protein CASNRQGLSGELFF.

V is TRBV5-1 and J is TRBJ2-5; D uncertain. V was cut by 8 bases and J by 2 bases, with 13 bases left in between. Germline V gene lookup returns CDR1 SGHRS and CDR2 YFSETQ. CDR3 length: 13 amino acids. The CDR3 nucleotides read TGCGCCAGTACGGGTCTAGAACAAGAGACCCAGTACTTC. Translation gives CASTGLEQETQYF.

V usage is TRBV29-1 and J usage is TRBJ1-2; weak D call: TRBD1 (6 bases). This CDR3 is built from 11 residues. V shed 5 bases and J shed 8 bases, with 12 bases lying between them. CDR1 is SQVTM and CDR2 is ANQGSEA in the germline V gene. CDR3 sequence: CSVFVRGGYTF. The CDR3 DNA sequence: TGCAGCGTTTTCGTCAGGGGCGGCTACACCTTC. Looking up the rest from reference TRBV29-1 and TRBJ1-2 gives the full variable domain: SAVISQKPSRDICQRGTSLTIQCQVDSQVTMMFWYRQQPGQSLTLIATANQGSEATYESGFVIDKFPISRPNLTFSTLTVSNMSPEDSSIYLCSVFVRGGYTFGSGTRLTVV.

The V gene is TRBV9, the J gene TRBJ2-5; the D is unclear. This CDR3 is 15 amino acids long. Germline V lookup: CDR1 SGDLS, CDR2 YYNGEE. V lost 0 bases, J lost 5 bases, and 14 bases lay in between. CDR3: CASSVGSLTIETQYF. CDR3 bases: TGTGCCAGCAGCGTAGGGAGTCTTACGATCGAGACCCAGTACTTC.

The chain has TRBV7-9 and TRBJ1-2, with D possibly being TRBD1 (6 bases). V shed 5 bases and J shed 6 bases, with 16 bases lying between them. This CDR3 is built from 14 residues. Per germline, CDR1 SEHNR and CDR2 FQNEAQ (reference sequence). The CDR3 nucleotides are TGTGCCAGCAGCCGTTTGAACAGGGTAAATGGCTACACCTTC. This translates into CASSRLNRVNGYTF.

The chain has TRBV6-6 and TRBJ2-1; 8 bases agree with TRBD2. The CDR3 runs 14 residues. After removal of 7 bases from V and 6 bases from J, the junction contained 8 bases not matched to a gene. The V gene's germline CDR1 is MNHNY and CDR2 SVGAGI (reference sequence). CDR3 in DNA: TGTGCCAGCAAAGGGACTAGGGTGGGCAATGAGCAGTTCTTC. Translated: CASKGTRVGNEQFF.

As to this clone: The conserved final phenylalanine or tryptophan is absent from the CDR3, which likely points to a read error. The chain recombines TRBV6-4 with TRBJ2-3, with 7 bases fitting TRBD1. Per germline, CDR1 MRHNA and CDR2 SNTAGT. With 0 bases clipped from V and 4 bases from J, the junction kept 1 base outside the gene matches. The CDR3 length is 14 residues. The chain's CDR3 is CASSDSTGPDTQYV. The CDR3 DNA reads TGTGCCAGCAGTGACTCGACAGGGCCAGATACGCAGTATGTT.